These T cell receptor beta chains were read from a single sample in a study of cytomegalovirus exposure and HLA in healthy donors. Sequenced by immunoSEQ multiplex PCR; TCRdb stores in-frame clones only, minus some. The sample gives about 140,000 clones, less than 10% of which show up once; roughly 1.9% is in the top ten. The source material was PBMCs. These receptors all stem from a male donor in good health and CMV-seronegative. Both conserved end residues are part of each CDR3. A D gene is named only where the DNA matches it firmly. Some rows have no size entry. The others give once, few or many, or a class for an expanded clone.

v_call,clone_size,d_call,j_call,cdr3_nt,cdr3_aa
TRBV6-1,few,TRBD1,TRBJ2-7,TGTGCCAGCAGTGATGAGACAGGGGGTTCCTACGAGCAGTACTTC,CASSDETGGSYEQYF
TRBV4-2,few,NA,TRBJ1-2,TGTGCCAGCAGCCAAGACGGCGGACAAGGTTGGGGCTACACCTTC,CASSQDGGQGWGYTF
TRBV4-3,NA,NA,TRBJ1-5,TGCGCCAGCAGCCAAGATCGGGGGAGCAATCAGCCCCAGCATTTT,CASSQDRGSNQPQHF
TRBV9,NA,NA,TRBJ1-1,TGTGCCAGCAGCGTACAGGATCTGAACACTGAAGCTTTCTTT,CASSVQDLNTEAFF
TRBV7-8,few,NA,TRBJ1-1,TGTGCCAGCAGCTTAGGGGCCGGGGGAATCCCTGAAGCTTTCTTT,CASSLGAGGIPEAFF
TRBV2,few,TRBD1,TRBJ2-2,TGTGCCAGCCGACCCCAGGGGGCTAGGGCCGGGGAGCTGTTTTTT,CASRPQGARAGELFF
TRBV19,NA,TRBD2,TRBJ2-1,TGTGCCAGTAGTAACCTTCTGCGGGGGGCCTCCTACAATGAGCAGTTCTTC,CASSNLLRGASYNEQFF
TRBV5-1,few,NA,TRBJ1-1,TGCGCCAGCAGCTTGGACACAGCGGCGGGGTACACTGAAGCTTTCTTT,CASSLDTAAGYTEAFF
TRBV5-6,NA,NA,TRBJ2-2,TGTGCCAGCAGCTTTATCTCTGGAACAGGGAACACCGGGGAGCTGTTTTTT,CASSFISGTGNTGELFF
TRBV7-2,NA,NA,TRBJ2-5,TGTGCCAGCAGCTTAGGTCCAGGGAATCAAGAGACCCAGTACTTC,CASSLGPGNQETQYF
TRBV5-1,few,TRBD1,TRBJ2-7,TGCGCCAGCAGCTCAGGGGACAGCACCTACGAGCAGTACTTC,CASSSGDSTYEQYF
TRBV5-1,NA,NA,TRBJ1-1,TGCGCCAGCAGCTTGGACAGGGCCCTGAACACTGAAGCTTTCTTT,CASSLDRALNTEAFF
TRBV29-1,NA,NA,TRBJ2-5,TGCAGCGTTGAATTTAGCGTGAAAGAGACCCAGTACTTC,CSVEFSVKETQYF
TRBV29-1,few,NA,TRBJ2-7,TGCAGCGTTGCTGACGGGAACTACGAGCAGTACTTC,CSVADGNYEQYF
TRBV4-1,NA,TRBD2,TRBJ2-3,TGCGCCAGCAGCCAAAGGGGAGGGCCTAAAACAGATACGCAGTATTTT,CASSQRGGPKTDTQYF
TRBV28,NA,TRBD2,TRBJ2-1,TGTGCCAGCAGTTTTGATCCCGGGAGGGCCGGTGAGCAGTTCTTC,CASSFDPGRAGEQFF
TRBV19,few,TRBD2,TRBJ2-3,TGTGCCAGTTGGCCCGGGACTAGAGGGAGGGATACGCAGTATTTT,CASWPGTRGRDTQYF
TRBV5-6,few,NA,TRBJ1-1,TGTGCCAGCAGCTTCCACAACGAAGCTTTCTTT,CASSFHNEAFF
TRBV20-1,NA,NA,TRBJ2-7,TGCAGTGCTAGAGATCACGGGGGGCAGTACTTC,CSARDHGGQYF
TRBV28,NA,NA,TRBJ2-7,TGTGCCAGCAGTTTATACTCGCTTGCCTACGAGCAGTACTTC,CASSLYSLAYEQYF
TRBV30,few,NA,TRBJ1-1,TGTGCCTGGACCATTATCCCGGGTACTGAAGCTTTCTTT,CAWTIIPGTEAFF
TRBV19,few,TRBD2,TRBJ2-1,TGTGCCAGTAGTACACTAGCGGGAGGAAAGGATGAGCAGTTCTTC,CASSTLAGGKDEQFF
TRBV6-1,few,NA,TRBJ2-7,TGTGCCAGCAGTGAAGCGAGGGGGACCTACGAGCAGTACTTC,CASSEARGTYEQYF
TRBV4-2,few,TRBD1,TRBJ1-4,TGTGCCAGCAGCCAGGACAGGGGGGGTGAAAAACTGTTTTTT,CASSQDRGGEKLFF
TRBV28,few,TRBD1,TRBJ2-7,TGTGCCAGCAGTTCTACGGGGACAGGGGGGAACGAGCAGTACTTC,CASSSTGTGGNEQYF
TRBV13,NA,TRBD1,TRBJ1-5,TGTGCCAGCAGCGGACAGGGTGTGGATCAGCCCCAGCATTTT,CASSGQGVDQPQHF
TRBV14,NA,NA,TRBJ2-1,TGTGCCAGCAGCCAAGATCTCTACGATGAGCAGTTCTTC,CASSQDLYDEQFF
TRBV18,few,NA,TRBJ2-7,TGTGCCAGCTCACCACTCGGAGTAAGGGAGCAGTACTTC,CASSPLGVREQYF
TRBV18,NA,TRBD2,TRBJ2-1,TGTGCCAGCTCACCATCCGCGGGGGGAGTGACCAATGAGCAGTTCTTC,CASSPSAGGVTNEQFF
TRBV27,few,NA,TRBJ2-3,TGTGCCAGCAGCCTACAGGGACCCGCTACGCAGTATTTT,CASSLQGPATQYF
TRBV7-8,few,TRBD2,TRBJ2-1,TGTGCCAGCAGCTTAGCGTCTAGCGGCGTTTCCTACAATGAGCAGTTCTTC,CASSLASSGVSYNEQFF
TRBV5-4,NA,TRBD2,TRBJ2-5,TGTGCCAGCAGCTTGTTCGGACTAGCGGGGGCCCAAGAGACCCAGTACTTC,CASSLFGLAGAQETQYF
TRBV9,few,TRBD2,TRBJ2-2,TGTGCCAGCAGCGTAGCCGCGGGGGGTGCTAACACCGGGGAGCTGTTTTTT,CASSVAAGGANTGELFF
TRBV16,NA,NA,TRBJ2-4,TGTGCCAGCAGCCCCGACAGCTTAGCCAAAAACATTCAGTACTTC,CASSPDSLAKNIQYF
TRBV4-3,NA,TRBD2,TRBJ2-1,TGCGCCAGCAGCCAAGGGACTAGCGGGCAGCCACCCTACAATGAGCAGTTCTTC,CASSQGTSGQPPYNEQFF
TRBV2,few,NA,TRBJ1-5,TGTGCCAGCAGTCCTGGGACAACACTAAGGGGCAATCAGCCCCAGCATTTT,CASSPGTTLRGNQPQHF